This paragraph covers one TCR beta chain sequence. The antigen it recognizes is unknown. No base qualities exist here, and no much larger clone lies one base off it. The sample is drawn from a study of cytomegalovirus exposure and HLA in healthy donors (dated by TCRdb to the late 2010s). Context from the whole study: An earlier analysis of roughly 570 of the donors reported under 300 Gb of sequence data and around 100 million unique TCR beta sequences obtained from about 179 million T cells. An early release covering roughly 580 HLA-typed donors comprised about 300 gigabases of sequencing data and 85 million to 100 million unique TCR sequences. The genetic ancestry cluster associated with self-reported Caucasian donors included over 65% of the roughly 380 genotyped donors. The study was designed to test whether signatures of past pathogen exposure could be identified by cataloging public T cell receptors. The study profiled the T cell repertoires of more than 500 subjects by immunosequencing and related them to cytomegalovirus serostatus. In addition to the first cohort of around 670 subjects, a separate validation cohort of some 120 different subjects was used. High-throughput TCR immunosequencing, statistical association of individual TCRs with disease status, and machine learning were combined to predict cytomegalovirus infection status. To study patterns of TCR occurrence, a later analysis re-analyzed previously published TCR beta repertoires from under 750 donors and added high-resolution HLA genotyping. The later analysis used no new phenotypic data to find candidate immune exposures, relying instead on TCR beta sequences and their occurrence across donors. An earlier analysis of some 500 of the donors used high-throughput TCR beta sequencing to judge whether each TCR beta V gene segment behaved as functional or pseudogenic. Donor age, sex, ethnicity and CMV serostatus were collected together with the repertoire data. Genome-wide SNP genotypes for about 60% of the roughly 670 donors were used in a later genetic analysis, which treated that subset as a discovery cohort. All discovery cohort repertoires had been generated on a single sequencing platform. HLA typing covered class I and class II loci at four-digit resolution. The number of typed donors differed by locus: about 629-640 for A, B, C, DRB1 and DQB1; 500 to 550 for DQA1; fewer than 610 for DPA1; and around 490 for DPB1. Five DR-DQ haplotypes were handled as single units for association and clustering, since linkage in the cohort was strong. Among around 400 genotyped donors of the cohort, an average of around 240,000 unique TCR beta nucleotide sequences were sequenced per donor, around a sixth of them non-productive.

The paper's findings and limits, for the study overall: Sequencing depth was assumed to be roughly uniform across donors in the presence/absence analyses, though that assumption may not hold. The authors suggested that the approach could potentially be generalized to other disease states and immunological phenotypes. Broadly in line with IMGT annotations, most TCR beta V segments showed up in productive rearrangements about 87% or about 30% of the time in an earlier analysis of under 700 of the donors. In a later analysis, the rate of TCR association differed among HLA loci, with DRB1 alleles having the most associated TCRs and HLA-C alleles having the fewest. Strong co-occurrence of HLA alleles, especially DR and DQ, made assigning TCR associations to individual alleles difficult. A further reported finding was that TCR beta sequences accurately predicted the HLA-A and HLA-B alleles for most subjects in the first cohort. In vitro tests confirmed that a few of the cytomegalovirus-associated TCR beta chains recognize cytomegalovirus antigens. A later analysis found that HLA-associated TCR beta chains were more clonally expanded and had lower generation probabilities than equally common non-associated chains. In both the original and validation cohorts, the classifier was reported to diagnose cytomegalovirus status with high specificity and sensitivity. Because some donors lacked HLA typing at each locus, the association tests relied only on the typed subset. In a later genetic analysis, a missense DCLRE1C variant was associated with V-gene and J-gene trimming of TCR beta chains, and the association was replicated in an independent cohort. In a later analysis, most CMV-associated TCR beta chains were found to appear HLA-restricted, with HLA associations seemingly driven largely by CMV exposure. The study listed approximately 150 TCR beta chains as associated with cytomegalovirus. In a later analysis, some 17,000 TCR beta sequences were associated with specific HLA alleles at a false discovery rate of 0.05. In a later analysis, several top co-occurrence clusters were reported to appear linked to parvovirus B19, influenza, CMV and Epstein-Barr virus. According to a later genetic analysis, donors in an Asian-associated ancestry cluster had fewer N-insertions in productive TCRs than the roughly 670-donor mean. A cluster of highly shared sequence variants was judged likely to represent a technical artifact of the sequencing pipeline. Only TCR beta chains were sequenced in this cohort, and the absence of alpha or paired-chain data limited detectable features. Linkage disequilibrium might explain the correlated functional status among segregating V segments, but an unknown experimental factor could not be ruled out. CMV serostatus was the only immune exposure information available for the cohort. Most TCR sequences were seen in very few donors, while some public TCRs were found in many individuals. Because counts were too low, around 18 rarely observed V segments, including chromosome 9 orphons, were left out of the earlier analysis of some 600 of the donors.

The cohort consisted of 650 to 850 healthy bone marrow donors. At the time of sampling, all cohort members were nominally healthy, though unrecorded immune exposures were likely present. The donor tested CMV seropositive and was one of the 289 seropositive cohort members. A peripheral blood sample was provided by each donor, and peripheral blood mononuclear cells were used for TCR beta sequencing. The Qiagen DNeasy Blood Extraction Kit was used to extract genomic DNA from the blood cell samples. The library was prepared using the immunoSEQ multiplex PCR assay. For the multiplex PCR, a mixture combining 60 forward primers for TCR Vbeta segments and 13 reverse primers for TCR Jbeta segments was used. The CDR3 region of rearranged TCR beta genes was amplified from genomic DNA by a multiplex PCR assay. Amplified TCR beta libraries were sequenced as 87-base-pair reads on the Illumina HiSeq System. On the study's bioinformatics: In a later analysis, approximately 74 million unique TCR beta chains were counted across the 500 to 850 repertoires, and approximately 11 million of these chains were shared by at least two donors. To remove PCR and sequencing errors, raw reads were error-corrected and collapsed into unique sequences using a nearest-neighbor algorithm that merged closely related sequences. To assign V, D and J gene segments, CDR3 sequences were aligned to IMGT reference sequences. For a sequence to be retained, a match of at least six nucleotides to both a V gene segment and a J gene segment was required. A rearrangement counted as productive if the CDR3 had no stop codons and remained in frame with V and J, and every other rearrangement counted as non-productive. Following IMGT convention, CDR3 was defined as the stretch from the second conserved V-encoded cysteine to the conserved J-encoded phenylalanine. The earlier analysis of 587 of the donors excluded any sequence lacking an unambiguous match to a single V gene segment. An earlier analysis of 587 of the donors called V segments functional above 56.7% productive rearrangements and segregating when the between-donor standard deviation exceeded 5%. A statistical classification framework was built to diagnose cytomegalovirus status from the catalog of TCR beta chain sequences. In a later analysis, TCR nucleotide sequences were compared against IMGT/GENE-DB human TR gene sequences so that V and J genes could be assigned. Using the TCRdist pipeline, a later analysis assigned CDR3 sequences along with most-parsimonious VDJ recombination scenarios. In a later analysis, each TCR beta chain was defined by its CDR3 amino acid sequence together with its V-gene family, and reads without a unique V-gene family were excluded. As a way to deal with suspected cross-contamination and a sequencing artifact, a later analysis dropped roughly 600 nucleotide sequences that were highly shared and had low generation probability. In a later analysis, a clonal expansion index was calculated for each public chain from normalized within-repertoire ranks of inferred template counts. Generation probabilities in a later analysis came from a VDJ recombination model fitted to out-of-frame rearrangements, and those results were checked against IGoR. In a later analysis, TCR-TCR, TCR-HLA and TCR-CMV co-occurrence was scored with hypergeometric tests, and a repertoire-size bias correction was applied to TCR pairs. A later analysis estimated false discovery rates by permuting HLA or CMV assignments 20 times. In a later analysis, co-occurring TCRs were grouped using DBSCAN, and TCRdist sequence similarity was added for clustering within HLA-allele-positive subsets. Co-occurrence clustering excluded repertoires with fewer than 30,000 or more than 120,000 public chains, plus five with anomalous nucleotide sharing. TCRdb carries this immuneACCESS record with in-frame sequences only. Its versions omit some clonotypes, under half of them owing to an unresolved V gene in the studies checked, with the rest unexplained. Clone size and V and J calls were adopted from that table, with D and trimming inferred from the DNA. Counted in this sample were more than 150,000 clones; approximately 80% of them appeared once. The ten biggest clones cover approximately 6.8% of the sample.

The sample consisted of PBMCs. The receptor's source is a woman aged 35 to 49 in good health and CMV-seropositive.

The CDR3 in this case is CASSQGTNTEAFF. The sequence in DNA is TGTGCCAGCAGTCAAGGGACAAACACTGAAGCTTTCTTT. Here the chain combines TRBV28 and TRBJ1-1; the D gene is possibly TRBD1, with 6 bases matching. The germline ends are 9 bases apart after V is trimmed by 5 bases and J by 2 bases. The CDR3 spans 13 residues, from the cysteine through the phenylalanine. The only DNA kept is the CDR3, 39 bases in frame from the first base. Based on the germline V gene, the CDR1 and CDR2 sequences are MDHEN and SYDVKM.